The clone carrying this T cell receptor (beta chain) was detected ten times or more. Its antigen is unidentified. The beta constant-region primer was an equimolar mix of two oligonucleotides covering TRBC1 and TRBC2. Four rounds of PCR amplified the ligated cDNA using nested alpha and beta constant-region primers plus SP2. MiXCR, run by TCRdb on the UMI-ligation and nested PCR reads, gives a single entry per CDR3 protein. The table shows about 150,000 distinct CDR3 sequences, with more than 15% occurring only once. The sample originates from a study of naive and memory T cell subsets. Study-wide findings and caveats: Over 85% of naive TCR sequences appeared only once after error correction, unlike memory subsets. Activation and differentiation may alter RNA-based TCR counts. A clonotype means one alpha or beta sequence, not an alpha/beta pair.

The TCR comes from a human donor in good health. The sample comprised naive CD4+ T cells from blood.

The CDR3 DNA is TGTGCCAGTCAGCGGGAGAGCTCCTACGAGCAGTACTTC. Protein: CASQRESSYEQYF. J is TRBJ2-7 and V is TRBV6-5, with 8 bases identical to TRBD2. The CDR3 runs 13 residues. Germline V gene lookup returns CDR1 MNHEY and CDR2 SVGAGI. The V and J ends lost 9 bases and 0 bases, in that order; junction bases with no gene match: 4.